This TCR beta chain came from a study of PD-1 blockade in mismatch repair-deficient tumors. Study results and limitations: Tumor-resident clones, often absent from pretreatment blood, expanded after pembrolizumab and then contracted.

PCR or immunohistochemistry showed mismatch repair deficiency in every enrolled patient. A few pembrolizumab responders had their TCRs sequenced. The germline CDR1 and CDR2 sequences are MNHEY and SMNVEV (reference sequence). V gave up 3 bases and J gave up 4 bases; unmatched junction bases: 14. CDR3 length equals 18 residues. In its sample, this clone was seen once. Its target is not known. Data came from immunoSEQ multiplex PCR; TCRdb stores just in-frame clones and leaves some out. The repertoire holds 40,000 or so clones, with roughly 80% as singletons. Sample: peripheral blood, taken 4 weeks after starting pembrolizumab. This receptor was obtained from an adult with mismatch repair-deficient cancer. The chain links TRBV27 to TRBJ2-1, with 8 bases identical to TRBD2. The CDR3 reads CASSFETAGEGPYNEQFF. Here the CDR3 DNA reads TGTGCCAGCAGTTTTGAAACAGCGGGGGAGGGGCCGTACAATGAGCAGTTCTTC.